A selection of T cell receptor beta chains follows, all from one sample in a study of blood T cell repertoires in COVID-19. Libraries were prepared by immunoSEQ multiplex PCR; TCRdb keeps only in-frame clonotypes and omits some of them. The repertoire includes about 150,000 clones, roughly four fifths of them detected once, and 13% to 15% sits in the top ten. The sample was peripheral blood. These TCRs come from a human donor with acute or convalescent COVID-19. The donor label of this sample is uncertain. The CDR3 runs from the conserved cysteine through the conserved F or W. D genes are given only for firm matches. Clone size is not always given. Where it is, it says once, few, many or a class for expanded clones.

TRBJ2-5,-,TRBV4-2,-,CASSQEIGGPRETQYF,TGTGCCAGCAGCCAAGAGATCGGGGGGCCCCGGGAGACCCAGTACTTC
TRBJ2-3,-,TRBV2,TRBD1,CASSGQGLGDTQYF,TGTGCCAGCTCTGGACAGGGGCTAGGAGATACGCAGTATTTT
TRBJ1-3,-,TRBV30,-,CAWSGISGNTIYF,TGTGCCTGGAGCGGGATCTCTGGAAACACCATATATTTT
TRBJ2-7,-,TRBV4-1,-,CASSQDLLWEQYF,TGCGCCAGCAGCCAAGATCTTCTATGGGAGCAGTACTTC
TRBJ2-5,-,TRBV5-1,TRBD2,CASVTSGAPQETQYF,TGCGCCAGCGTGACTAGCGGGGCACCGCAAGAGACCCAGTACTTC
TRBJ1-2,-,TRBV2,TRBD1,CASSPTGYYSYTF,TGTGCCAGCAGCCCGACAGGGTATTATAGCTACACCTTC
TRBJ1-2,few,TRBV3-1/TRBV3-2,-,CASSQGRGNYGYTF,TGTGCCAGCAGCCAAGGGCGGGGCAACTATGGCTACACCTTC
TRBJ2-1,-,TRBV13,-,CASSFRDNEQFF,TGTGCCAGCAGCTTCAGGGACAATGAGCAGTTCTTC
TRBJ2-5,-,TRBV19,TRBD2,CASSMGYTGGNQETQYF,TGTGCCAGTAGTATGGGTTATACGGGGGGAAACCAAGAGACCCAGTACTTC
TRBJ2-7,-,TRBV2,-,CASSETRAYEQYF,TGTGCCAGCAGTGAAACCAGGGCCTACGAGCAGTACTTC
TRBJ2-3,-,TRBV9,TRBD2,CASSVDLAGGLWQYF,TGTGCCAGCAGCGTAGACCTAGCGGGGGGGCTGTGGCAGTATTTT
TRBJ1-2,-,TRBV27,-,CASSLQGSNYGYTF,TGTGCCAGCAGTTTACAGGGATCTAACTATGGCTACACCTTC
TRBJ1-6,-,TRBV5-1,TRBD1,CASSRGQGSNSPLHF,TGCGCCAGCAGCCGGGGACAGGGGTCTAATTCACCCCTCCACTTT
TRBJ2-5,-,TRBV27,TRBD2,CASSLHGTSGGQETQYF,TGTGCCAGCAGTCTCCACGGGACTAGCGGGGGACAAGAGACCCAGTACTTC
TRBJ2-3,-,TRBV7-9,-,CASSLGGGTAKQYF,TGTGCCAGCAGCTTAGGTGGCGGGACTGCGAAGCAGTATTTT
TRBJ2-5,-,TRBV5-4,TRBD1,CASSPGTGVWETQYF,TGTGCCAGCAGCCCCGGGACAGGGGTTTGGGAGACCCAGTACTTC
TRBJ1-2,few,TRBV2,TRBD1,CASLESRDSGYTF,TGTGCCAGCCTGGAGTCCCGGGACAGTGGCTACACCTTC
TRBJ2-1,-,TRBV18,-,CASSPGRGLYNEQFF,TGTGCCAGCTCACCAGGGCGAGGGTTATACAATGAGCAGTTCTTC
TRBJ1-1,-,TRBV29-1,-,CSVERNYWRTVRGTEAFF,TGCAGCGTTGAACGTAACTATTGGCGGACAGTGAGAGGGACTGAAGCTTTCTTT
TRBJ1-2,-,TRBV3-1/TRBV3-2,-,CASSQARGGYTF,TGTGCCAGCAGCCAAGCTCGAGGTGGCTACACCTTC
TRBJ1-5,-,TRBV27,-,CASALEGGGYQPQHF,TGTGCCAGCGCCCTGGAGGGCGGGGGATATCAGCCCCAGCATTTT
TRBJ1-6,-,TRBV11-2,-,CASAGGGTLYNSPLHF,TGTGCCTCCGCCGGGGGGGGGACTCTTTATAATTCACCCCTCCACTTT
TRBJ1-2,-,TRBV19,-,CASSIGSFYGYTF,TGTGCCAGTAGTATAGGGAGTTTCTATGGCTACACCTTC
TRBJ1-2,-,TRBV5-1,-,CASSLTVLNYGYTF,TGCGCCAGCAGCTTGACAGTTCTAAACTATGGCTACACCTTC
TRBJ1-6,-,TRBV19,-,CASSWANSPLHF,TGTGCCAGTAGTTGGGCGAATTCACCCCTCCACTTT
TRBJ1-2,once,TRBV9,-,CASSDRDTSTIMNYGYTF,TGTGCCAGCAGCGACCGGGACACCTCTACCATCATGAACTATGGCTACACCTTC
TRBJ1-1,once,TRBV19,TRBD1,CATLRDRGHGMAEAFF,TGTGCCACACTAAGGGACAGGGGGCACGGTATGGCTGAAGCTTTCTTT
TRBJ1-2,-,TRBV27,-,CASSFSRDKGYGYTF,TGTGCCAGCAGTTTTTCCCGGGACAAGGGCTATGGCTACACCTTC
TRBJ1-2,once,TRBV7-6,-,CASSLRQGPHQYGYTF,TGTGCCAGCAGCTTAAGGCAGGGCCCACACCAATATGGCTACACCTTC
TRBJ2-1,-,TRBV6-1,-,CASSESQGAEFF,TGTGCCAGCAGTGAATCCCAGGGTGCGGAGTTCTTC
TRBJ1-2,once,TRBV6-5,TRBD1,CASSRSGGNYGYTF,TGTGCCAGCAGTCGCTCAGGGGGGAACTATGGCTACACCTTC
TRBJ2-7,-,TRBV5-5,TRBD1,CASIATGTGGHEQYF,TGTGCCAGCATCGCAACCGGGACAGGGGGGCACGAGCAGTACTTC
TRBJ1-1,-,TRBV3-1/TRBV3-2,TRBD1,CASSQVGQGRGLNTEAFF,TGTGCCAGCAGCCAGGTCGGACAGGGCAGGGGTTTGAACACTGAAGCTTTCTTT
TRBJ1-2,-,TRBV6-6,TRBD1,CASSLYRGFTRDYGYTF,TGTGCCAGCAGTCTTTACAGGGGGTTCACCAGGGACTATGGCTACACCTTC
TRBJ1-5,-,TRBV18,TRBD1,CASVGTGKGSQPQHF,TGTGCCAGCGTCGGGACAGGGAAGGGATCTCAGCCCCAGCATTTT
TRBJ2-2,-,TRBV5-6,TRBD1,CASSSTGGAGGELFF,TGTGCCAGCAGCTCGACAGGGGGCGCCGGCGGGGAGCTGTTTTTT
TRBJ1-1,-,TRBV6-5,-,CASTGLPSGTEAFF,TGTGCCAGCACTGGTTTGCCCTCGGGGACTGAAGCTTTCTTT
TRBJ2-3,-,TRBV11-2,-,CASSPREADTQYF,TGTGCCAGCAGCCCGAGAGAGGCAGATACGCAGTATTTT
TRBJ1-5,-,TRBV2,-,CASKRRGGLNSNQPQHF,TGTGCCAGCAAAAGGAGGGGGGGTCTTAATAGCAATCAGCCCCAGCATTTT
TRBJ2-2,-,TRBV5-1,-,CASSSVAGYAGELFF,TGCGCCAGCAGCTCCGTAGCAGGGTACGCCGGGGAGCTGTTTTTT
TRBJ1-2,-,TRBV6-2/TRBV6-3,-,CASSYDLARDYGYTF,TGTGCCAGCAGTTACGACCTAGCGAGGGACTATGGCTACACCTTC
TRBJ2-1,-,TRBV5-1,-,CASRGDVGSYNEQFF,TGCGCCAGCAGGGGAGACGTGGGGTCCTACAATGAGCAGTTCTTC